One T cell receptor (beta chain) is described in this entry. This entry is derived from a study of T cell changes during pregnancy in multiple sclerosis. The repertoire was sequenced with immunoSEQ multiplex PCR; TCRdb's copy has only in-frame clones and lacks some. This table has over 60,000 clones, around 93% appearing once. Germline CDR1 and CDR2: SGHVS and FQNEAQ. Trimming shortened V by 3 bases and J by 0 bases, and 11 bases separated the two germline ends. CDR3 size: 15 residues. The chain is built from TRBV7-8 and TRBJ1-1; D uncertain. This TCR derives from a female donor with multiple sclerosis, enrolled in a pregnancy study. The sample here was peripheral blood, taken in the first trimester of pregnancy. The CDR3 here is CASSLGIAMNTEAFF. Written as DNA, the CDR3 is TGTGCCAGCAGCTTGGGTATAGCTATGAACACTGAAGCTTTCTTT.